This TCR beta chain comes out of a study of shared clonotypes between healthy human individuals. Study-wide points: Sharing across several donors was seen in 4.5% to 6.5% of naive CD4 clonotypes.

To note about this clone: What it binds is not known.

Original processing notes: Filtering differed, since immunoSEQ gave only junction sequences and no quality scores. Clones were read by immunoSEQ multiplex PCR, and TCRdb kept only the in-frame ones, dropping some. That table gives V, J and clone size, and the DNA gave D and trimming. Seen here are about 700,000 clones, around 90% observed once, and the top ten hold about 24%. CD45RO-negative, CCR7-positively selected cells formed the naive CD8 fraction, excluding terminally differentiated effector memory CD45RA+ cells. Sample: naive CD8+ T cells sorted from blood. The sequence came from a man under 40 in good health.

The CDR3 sequence: CASSSGGPNQPQHF. The CDR3 DNA reads TGTGCCAGCAGCTCCGGGGGACCCAATCAGCCCCAGCATTTT. The V gene is TRBV11-2, the J gene TRBJ1-5; the D gene is possibly TRBD1 (5 bases). This CDR3 has 14 amino acids. Trimming left V 4 bases short and J 3 bases short, with 10 bases between. Germline CDR1 is SGHAT and CDR2 is FQNNGV.